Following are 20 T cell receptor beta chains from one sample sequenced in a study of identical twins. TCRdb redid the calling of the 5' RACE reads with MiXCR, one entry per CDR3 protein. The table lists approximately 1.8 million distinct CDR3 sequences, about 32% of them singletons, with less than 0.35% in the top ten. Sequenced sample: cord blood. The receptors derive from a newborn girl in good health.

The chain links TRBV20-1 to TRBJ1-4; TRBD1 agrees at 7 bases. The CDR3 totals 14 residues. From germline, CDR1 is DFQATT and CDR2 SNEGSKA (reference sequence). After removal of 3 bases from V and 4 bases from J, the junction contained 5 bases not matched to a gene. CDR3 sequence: CSARLTGHNEKLFF. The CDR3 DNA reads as TGCAGTGCTAGGTTGACAGGGCATAATGAAAAACTGTTTTTT.

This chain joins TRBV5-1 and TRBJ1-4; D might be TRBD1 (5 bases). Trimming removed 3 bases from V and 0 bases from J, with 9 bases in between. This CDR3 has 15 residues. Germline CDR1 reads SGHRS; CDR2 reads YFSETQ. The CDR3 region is CASSWGLATNEKLFF. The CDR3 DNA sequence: TGCGCCAGCAGCTGGGGACTCGCAACTAATGAAAAACTGTTTTTT.

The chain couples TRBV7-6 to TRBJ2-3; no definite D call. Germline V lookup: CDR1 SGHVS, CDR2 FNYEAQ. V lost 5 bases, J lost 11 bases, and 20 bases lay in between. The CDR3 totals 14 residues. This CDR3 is CASSRLLGSIGQYF. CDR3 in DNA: TGTGCCAGCAGCCGTTTGCTGGGCAGCATCGGGCAGTATTTT. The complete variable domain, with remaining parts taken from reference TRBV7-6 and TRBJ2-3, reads GAGVSQSPRYKVTKRGQDVALRCDPISGHVSLYWYRQALGQGPEFLTYFNYEAQQDKSGLPNDRFSAERPEGSISTLTIQRTEQRDSAMYRCASSRLLGSIGQYFGPGTRLTVL.

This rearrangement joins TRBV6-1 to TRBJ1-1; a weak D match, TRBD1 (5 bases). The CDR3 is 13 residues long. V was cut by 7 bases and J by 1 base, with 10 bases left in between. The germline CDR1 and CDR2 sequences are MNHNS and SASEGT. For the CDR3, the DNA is TGTGCCAGCAAAAGGGGATGGAACACTGAAGCTTTCTTT. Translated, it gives CASKRGWNTEAFF.

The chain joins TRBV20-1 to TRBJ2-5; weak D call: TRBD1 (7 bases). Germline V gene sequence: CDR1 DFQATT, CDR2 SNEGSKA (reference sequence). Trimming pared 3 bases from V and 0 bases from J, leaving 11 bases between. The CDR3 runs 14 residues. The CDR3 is CSASRGEHQETQYF. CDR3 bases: TGCAGTGCTAGCAGGGGGGAGCACCAAGAGACCCAGTACTTC.

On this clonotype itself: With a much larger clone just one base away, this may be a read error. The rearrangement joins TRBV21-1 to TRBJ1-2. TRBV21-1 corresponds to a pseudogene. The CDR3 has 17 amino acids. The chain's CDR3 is CASSKERGSSSNYGYTF. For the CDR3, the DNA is TGTGCCAGCAGCAAAGAACGAGGGTCCAGTAGTAACTATGGCTACACCTTC.

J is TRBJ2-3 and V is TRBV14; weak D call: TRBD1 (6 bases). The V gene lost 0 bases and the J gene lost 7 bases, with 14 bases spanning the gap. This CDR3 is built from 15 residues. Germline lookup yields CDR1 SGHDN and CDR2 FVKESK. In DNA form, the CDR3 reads TGTGCCAGCAGCCAAGAAGGAGGAACAGGGAATACGCAGTATTTT. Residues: CASSQEGGTGNTQYF.

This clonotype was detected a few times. CDR3 in DNA: TGCGCCAGCAGCCCCTTGTTGGTTTATTTGGGGGACTTATCCTACAATGAGCAGTACTTC. Protein product: CASSPLLVYLGDLSYNEQYF. The chain links TRBV5-1 to TRBJ2-5; a weak D match, TRBD2 (6 bases). Trimming took off 4 bases at V and 11 bases at J, with 39 bases between the two ends. There are 20 residues in the CDR3. CDR1 is SGHRS, CDR2 YFSETQ, per germline.

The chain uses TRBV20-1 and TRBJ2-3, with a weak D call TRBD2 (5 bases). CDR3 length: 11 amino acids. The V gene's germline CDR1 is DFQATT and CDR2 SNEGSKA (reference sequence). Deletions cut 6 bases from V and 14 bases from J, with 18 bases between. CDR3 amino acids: CSALGSSRRYF. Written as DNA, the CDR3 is TGCAGTGCCCTGGGGTCTAGCAGAAGGTATTTT.

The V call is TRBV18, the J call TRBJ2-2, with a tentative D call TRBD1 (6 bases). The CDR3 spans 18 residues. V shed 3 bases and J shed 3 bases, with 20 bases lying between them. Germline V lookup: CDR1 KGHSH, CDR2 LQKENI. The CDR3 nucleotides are TGTGCCAGCTCACCGAGAGCACAGGGAGTCCAATACACCGGGGAGCTGTTTTTT. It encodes CASSPRAQGVQYTGELFF.

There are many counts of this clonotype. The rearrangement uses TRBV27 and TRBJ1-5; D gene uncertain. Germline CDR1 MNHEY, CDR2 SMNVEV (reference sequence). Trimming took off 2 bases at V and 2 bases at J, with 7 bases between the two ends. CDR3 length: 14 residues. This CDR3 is CASSLVVGNQPQHF. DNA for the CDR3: TGTGCCAGCAGTTTAGTGGTGGGCAATCAGCCCCAGCATTTT.

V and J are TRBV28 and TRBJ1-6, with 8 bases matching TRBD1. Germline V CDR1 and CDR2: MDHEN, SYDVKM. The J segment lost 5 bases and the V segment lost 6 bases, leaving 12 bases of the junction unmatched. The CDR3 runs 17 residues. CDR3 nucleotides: TGTGCCAGCAGACTTGACACCGGGACAGGCGATAATTCACCCCTCCACTTT. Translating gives CASRLDTGTGDNSPLHF.

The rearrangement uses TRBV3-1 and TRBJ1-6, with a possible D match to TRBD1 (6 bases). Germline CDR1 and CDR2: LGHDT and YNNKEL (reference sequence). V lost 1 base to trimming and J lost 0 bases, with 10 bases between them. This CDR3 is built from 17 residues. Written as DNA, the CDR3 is TGTGCCAGCAGCCAAGTAGGACAGAGCTCCTATAATTCACCCCTCCACTTT. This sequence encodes CASSQVGQSSYNSPLHF.

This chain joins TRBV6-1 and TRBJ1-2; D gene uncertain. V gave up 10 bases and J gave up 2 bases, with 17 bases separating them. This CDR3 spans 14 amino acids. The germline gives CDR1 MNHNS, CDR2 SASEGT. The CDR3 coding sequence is TGTGCCACAACCCGGCGTGGAGGGAACTATGGCTACACCTTC. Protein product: CATTRRGGNYGYTF.

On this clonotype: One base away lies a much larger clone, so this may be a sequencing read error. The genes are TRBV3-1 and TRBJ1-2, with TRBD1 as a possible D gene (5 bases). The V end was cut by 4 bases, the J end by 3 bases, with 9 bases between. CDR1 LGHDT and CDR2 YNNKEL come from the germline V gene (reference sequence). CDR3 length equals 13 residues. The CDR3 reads CASSPRDHYGYTF. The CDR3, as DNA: TGTGCCAGCAGCCCCCGGGACCACTATGGCTACACCTTC.

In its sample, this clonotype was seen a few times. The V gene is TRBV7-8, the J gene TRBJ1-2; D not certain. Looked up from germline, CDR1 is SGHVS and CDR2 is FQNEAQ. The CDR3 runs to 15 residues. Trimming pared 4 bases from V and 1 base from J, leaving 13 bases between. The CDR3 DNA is TGTGCCAGCAGCTCTACATTAGTGGTTAACTATGGCTACACCTTC. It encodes CASSSTLVVNYGYTF.

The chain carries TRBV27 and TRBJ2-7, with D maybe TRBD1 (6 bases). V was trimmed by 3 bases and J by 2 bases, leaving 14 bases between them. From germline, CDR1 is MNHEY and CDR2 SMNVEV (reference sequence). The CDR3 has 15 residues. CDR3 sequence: CASSLIWGQAYEQYF. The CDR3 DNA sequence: TGTGCCAGCAGTTTGATCTGGGGGCAGGCCTACGAGCAGTACTTC.

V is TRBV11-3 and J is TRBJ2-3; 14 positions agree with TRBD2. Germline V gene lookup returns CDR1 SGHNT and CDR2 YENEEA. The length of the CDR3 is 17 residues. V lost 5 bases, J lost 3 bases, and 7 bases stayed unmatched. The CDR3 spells CASSQGLAGGVTDTQYF. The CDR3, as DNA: TGTGCCAGCAGCCAAGGACTAGCGGGAGGCGTTACAGATACGCAGTATTTT.

CDR3 nucleotide sequence: TGCGCCAGCAGCTTGCGACTAGCGGGGGAGAATGAGCAGTACTTC. It encodes CASSLRLAGENEQYF. J is TRBJ2-7 and V is TRBV5-1; TRBD2 agrees at 12 bases. The CDR3 loop spans 15 amino acids. Germline V lookup: CDR1 SGHRS, CDR2 YFSETQ. The ends lost 1 base at V and 7 bases at J; junction bases unmatched: 6.

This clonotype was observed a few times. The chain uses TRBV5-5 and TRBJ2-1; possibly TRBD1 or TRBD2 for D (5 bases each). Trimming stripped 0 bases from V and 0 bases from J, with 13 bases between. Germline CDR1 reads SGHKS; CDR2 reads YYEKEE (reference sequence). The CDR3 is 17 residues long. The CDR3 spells CASSLDYGASSYNEQFF. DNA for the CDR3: TGTGCCAGCAGCTTGGATTACGGGGCGAGCTCCTACAATGAGCAGTTCTTC.